The rows below give T cell receptor beta chains drawn from one sample of a study of graft-versus-host responses after intestinal transplantation. What these receptors recognize is not known. Clones were read by immunoSEQ multiplex PCR, and TCRdb kept only the in-frame ones, dropping some. The sample carries over 100,000 clones, 87% recorded once. Here the sequenced sample was unstimulated CD4+ T cells sorted from spleen or lymph node cells, taken before intestinal transplant. These receptors all come from a human donor who received an intestinal transplant. Both conserved end residues are part of each CDR3. The D gene is left open where the match is weak. Clone size is shown for a subset of rows, as once, few, many or a class of expanded clone.

CDR3aa	CDR3nt	v_gene	j_gene	d_gene	abundance
CAWSVAGVGEKLFF	TGTGCCTGGAGTGTTGCAGGGGTTGGTGAAAAACTGTTTTTT	TRBV30	TRBJ1-4	.	.
CASSPGTRGDGYTF	TGTGCCAGCTCGCCGGGTACGAGAGGCGATGGCTACACCTTC	TRBV18	TRBJ1-2	.	.
CASSLATGSYEQYF	TGCGCCAGCAGCTTGGCGACTGGCTCCTACGAGCAGTACTTC	TRBV5-1	TRBJ2-7	.	.
CASSEGLADGAYEQYF	TGCGCCAGCAGCGAAGGACTAGCGGATGGGGCCTACGAGCAGTACTTC	TRBV10-2	TRBJ2-7	TRBD2	.
CASSLGQLYEQYF	TGTGCCAGCAGCTTAGGACAGCTGTACGAGCAGTACTTC	TRBV7-9	TRBJ2-7	.	.
CASSVRRAGANVLTF	TGTGCCAGCAGCGTTAGGAGGGCTGGGGCCAACGTCCTGACTTTC	TRBV9	TRBJ2-6	.	.
CASSSQGFDADTQYF	TGTGCCAGCAGCTCACAGGGGTTCGACGCAGATACGCAGTATTTT	TRBV27	TRBJ2-3	TRBD1	.
CASSFEGLNNEKLFF	TGTGCCAGCAGCTTCGAGGGCCTCAATAATGAAAAACTGTTTTTT	TRBV11-2	TRBJ1-4	.	.
CAISESSGGASKNIQYF	TGTGCCATCAGTGAGTCGTCGGGGGGCGCTTCCAAAAACATTCAGTACTTC	TRBV10-3	TRBJ2-4	.	.
CASRYGTGGRSSYNSPLHF	TGTGCCAGCAGGTACGGGACAGGGGGCAGGAGCTCCTATAATTCACCCCTCCACTTT	TRBV7-4	TRBJ1-6	TRBD1	.
CASLLRAGSGNTIYF	TGTGCCAGCCTTCTGCGGGCAGGCTCTGGAAACACCATATATTTT	TRBV6-1	TRBJ1-3	.	.
CAISPGRGPGELFF	TGTGCCATCAGCCCCGGCAGGGGGCCCGGGGAGCTGTTTTTT	TRBV10-3	TRBJ2-2	TRBD1	.
CAARDGLNQPQHF	TGTGCCGCCCGGGACGGACTTAATCAGCCCCAGCATTTT	TRBV10-3	TRBJ1-5	.	.
CASSREFEDTQYF	TGTGCCAGCTCACGAGAATTCGAGGATACGCAGTATTTT	TRBV18	TRBJ2-3	.	.
CASSIGSLQGQETQYF	TGCGCCAGCAGCATCGGCTCCTTACAGGGCCAAGAGACCCAGTACTTC	TRBV4-1	TRBJ2-5	.	.
CSAPKETQYF	TGCAGTGCCCCAAAAGAGACCCAGTACTTC	TRBV20-1	TRBJ2-5	.	few
CASSLDATNEKLFF	TGCGCCAGCAGCTTGGACGCAACTAATGAAAAACTGTTTTTT	TRBV5-1	TRBJ1-4	.	.
CASSVSSSGFYEQYF	TGTGCCAGCAGCGTTAGTTCTAGCGGATTCTACGAGCAGTACTTC	TRBV9	TRBJ2-7	TRBD2	few
CASSESQGLAGVGETQYF	TGTGCCAGCAGTGAATCCCAGGGACTAGCGGGGGTTGGAGAGACCCAGTACTTC	TRBV25-1	TRBJ2-5	TRBD2	.
CASRPGDYNEQFF	TGTGCCAGCAGGCCCGGGGACTACAATGAGCAGTTCTTC	TRBV6-5	TRBJ2-1	.	.
CASSPLRGGQETQYF	TGTGCCAGCAGCCCGCTGAGGGGGGGGCAAGAGACCCAGTACTTC	TRBV7-9	TRBJ2-5	.	.
CSTTGVATNEKLFF	TGCAGCACCACAGGGGTGGCAACTAATGAAAAACTGTTTTTT	TRBV29-1	TRBJ1-4	TRBD1	.
CASSLQRGGPGEQFF	TGCGCCAGCAGCTTGCAGCGGGGGGGCCCCGGTGAGCAGTTCTTC	TRBV5-1	TRBJ2-1	TRBD2	.
CAWSVAPNYGYTF	TGTGCCTGGAGTGTCGCGCCTAACTATGGCTACACCTTC	TRBV30	TRBJ1-2	.	.
CASSQPKAWVAGVPRNEQFF	TGCGCCAGCAGCCAACCCAAGGCGTGGGTAGCGGGAGTCCCCCGTAATGAGCAGTTCTTC	TRBV4-1	TRBJ2-1	TRBD2	.
CASSYRGGQPQHF	TGTGCCAGCAGTTACAGGGGCGGACAGCCCCAGCATTTT	TRBV6-5	TRBJ1-5	.	.
CASSQDQRYEQYF	TGTGCCAGCAGCCAAGACCAACGGTACGAGCAGTACTTC	TRBV4-2	TRBJ2-7	.	.
CASTTGSGGYNEQFF	TGTGCCAGCACCACTGGGAGCGGGGGCTACAATGAGCAGTTCTTC	TRBV9	TRBJ2-1	TRBD2	.
CASSYEANTEAFF	TGTGCCAGCAGTTACGAGGCCAACACTGAAGCTTTCTTT	TRBV6-5	TRBJ1-1	.	.
CASSPNLQGAVLNEQFF	TGTGCCAGCAGCCCAAACCTACAGGGGGCTGTCTTGAATGAGCAGTTCTTC	TRBV5-4	TRBJ2-1	TRBD1	.
CASSVVGWSGNTIYF	TGTGCCAGCAGCGTAGTGGGGTGGTCTGGAAACACCATATATTTT	TRBV9	TRBJ1-3	.	.